These T cell receptor beta chains were read from a single sample in a study of blood T cell repertoires in COVID-19. Profiled with immunoSEQ multiplex PCR; TCRdb holds only in-frame clones, not every one. The sample yields roughly 23,000 clones, around 90% seen once. The sequencing input was peripheral blood. The receptors shown here come from a woman between 70 and 85 years old with active COVID-19. CDR3s include the opening cysteine and the closing phenylalanine or tryptophan. D genes are given only for firm matches.

v_gene: TRBV5-1
d_gene: -
j_gene: TRBJ1-4
CDR3nt: TGCGCCAGCAGGGAGACAGCTGCAACTAATGAAAAACTGTTTTTT
CDR3aa: CASRETAATNEKLFF

v_gene: TRBV7-2
d_gene: TRBD1
j_gene: TRBJ1-1
CDR3nt: TGTGCCAGCAGGGGACCGGGACAGGGAACTGAAGCTTTCTTT
CDR3aa: CASRGPGQGTEAFF

v_gene: TRBV28
d_gene: TRBD1
j_gene: TRBJ2-7
CDR3nt: TGTGCCAGCAGTTCACAGGGGGCCCCGGCCTACGAGCAGTACTTC
CDR3aa: CASSSQGAPAYEQYF

v_gene: TRBV19
d_gene: -
j_gene: TRBJ1-5
CDR3nt: TGTGCCACCGGAGGGGAACAGCCCCAGCATTTT
CDR3aa: CATGGEQPQHF

v_gene: TRBV27
d_gene: -
j_gene: TRBJ2-7
CDR3nt: TGTGCCAGTAGCGGTCCTTCCTACGAGCAGTACTTC
CDR3aa: CASSGPSYEQYF

v_gene: TRBV5-1
d_gene: TRBD2
j_gene: TRBJ2-7
CDR3nt: TGCGCCAGCAGCTTGGTAGCGGGGAGCTCCTACGAGCAGTACTTC
CDR3aa: CASSLVAGSSYEQYF

v_gene: TRBV5-1
d_gene: TRBD1
j_gene: TRBJ1-1
CDR3nt: TGCGCCAGCAGCGGGACAGGGGGCGTCACTGAAGCTTTCTTT
CDR3aa: CASSGTGGVTEAFF

v_gene: TRBV5-1
d_gene: TRBD1
j_gene: TRBJ1-4
CDR3nt: TGCGCCAGCAGCTCGCAGGGGGCTAATGAAAAACTGTTTTTT
CDR3aa: CASSSQGANEKLFF

v_gene: TRBV15
d_gene: -
j_gene: TRBJ2-3
CDR3nt: TGTGCCACCAGCAGAGAGACAGACACAGATACGCAGTATTTT
CDR3aa: CATSRETDTDTQYF

v_gene: TRBV7-2
d_gene: TRBD1
j_gene: TRBJ2-1
CDR3nt: TGTGCCAGCAGCCTTTTAAGGACAGGGGAGCAGTTCTTC
CDR3aa: CASSLLRTGEQFF

v_gene: TRBV29-1
d_gene: -
j_gene: TRBJ1-1
CDR3nt: TGCAGCATTCTACAGGGTTTCGGCACTGAAGCTTTCTTT
CDR3aa: CSILQGFGTEAFF

v_gene: TRBV7-2
d_gene: -
j_gene: TRBJ1-2
CDR3nt: TGTGCCAGCAGCTTAGGCACATCTGGTGGCTACACCTTC
CDR3aa: CASSLGTSGGYTF

v_gene: TRBV11-3
d_gene: -
j_gene: TRBJ1-1
CDR3nt: TGTGCCAGCAGCTTAGGTACGGGACTCAGTGACCCACGCACTGAAGCTTTCTTT
CDR3aa: CASSLGTGLSDPRTEAFF

v_gene: TRBV27
d_gene: -
j_gene: TRBJ2-3
CDR3nt: TGTGCCAGCAAAATCGCCAGCGGGACAGATACGCAGTATTTT
CDR3aa: CASKIASGTDTQYF

v_gene: TRBV6-5
d_gene: TRBD1
j_gene: TRBJ1-1
CDR3nt: TGTGCCAGCAGGACCGACAGGGGGAACACTGAAGCTTTCTTT
CDR3aa: CASRTDRGNTEAFF